This T cell receptor (beta chain) derives from a study of blood T cell repertoires in COVID-19. Data came from immunoSEQ multiplex PCR; TCRdb stores just in-frame clones and leaves some out. The table lists about 160,000 clones, around 87% of them singletons, with 10% in the top ten. The germline gives CDR1 SGHTA, CDR2 FQGNSA. With 2 bases removed from V and 5 bases from J, the gap between germline ends came to 10 bases. CDR3 length: 14 amino acids. The V call is TRBV7-2, the J call TRBJ1-5, with D unclear. Source material: peripheral blood. The receptor's source is a woman in her sixties or seventies with COVID-19, enrolled during active disease. The CDR3 is CASSLWRPHQPQHF. In DNA form, the CDR3 reads TGTGCCAGCAGCTTATGGAGGCCACATCAGCCCCAGCATTTT. Variable domain in full (rest from reference TRBV7-2 and TRBJ1-5): GAGVSQSPSNKVTEKGKDVELRCDPISGHTALYWYRQSLGQGLEFLIYFQGNSAPDKSGLPSDRFSAERTGGSVSTLTIQRTQQEDSAVYLCASSLWRPHQPQHFGDGTRLSIL.